This T cell receptor (beta chain) was profiled in a study of regulatory T cells in long-lasting Graves disease. The time point here: newly diagnosed GD, antithyroid drugs for less than 3 months. The TCR library used RNA extracted from PBMCs. Doctors identified Graves' disease using the American Thyroid Association guidelines. Germline V lookup: CDR1 MDHEN, CDR2 SYDVKM. The length of the CDR3 is 15 residues. V lost 0 bases, J lost 3 bases, and 2 bases stayed unmatched. This clonotype was counted many times. Libraries of TCR beta came from iRepertoire HTBI primers plus Arm-PCR of CDR3 regions. MiXCR was run by TCRdb on the multiplex PCR reads, yielding one entry per CDR3 protein. Of 410,000 or so distinct CDR3 sequences listed, under 15% are singletons. Another study also made use of these data, one on T cells in Graves' hyperthyroidism and ophthalmopathy. That study reports: Investigators excluded patients with uncontrolled infection, other autoimmune disease, pregnancy or lactation. An initial round of RT-PCR targeting the TCR CDR3 relied on the HTBI primer set.

This specimen consisted of peripheral blood mononuclear cells (PBMCs), obtained at new diagnosis, from a patient treated with antithyroid drugs. J is TRBJ2-7 and V is TRBV28, with 10 bases fitting TRBD2. The TCR was taken from a woman aged 25 to 39 with Graves disease. CDR3 nucleotide sequence: TGTGCCAGCAGTTTATGGGGGACTAGCGACTACGAGCAGTACTTC. Its protein is CASSLWGTSDYEQYF.